The rows below give T cell receptor beta chains drawn from one sample of a study of shared clonotypes between healthy human individuals. Generated by immunoSEQ multiplex PCR, the TCRdb table keeps only in-frame clones and is missing some. The sample carries over 2,000,000 clones, 93% recorded once. The sequencing input was naive CD8+ T cells from PBMCs. Source of these receptors: a man younger than 30 in good health. Some clones in this sample may be carry-over from other donors' samples. Each CDR3 is given with its conserved first and last residue. D genes are given only for firm matches. Clone size appears in some rows only: once, few, many, or a class for an expanded clone.

J gene,D gene,clone size,V gene,CDR3 protein,CDR3 DNA
TRBJ2-1,.,.,TRBV5-1,CASSLVVNEQFF,TGCGCCAGCAGCTTAGTAGTCAATGAGCAGTTCTTC
TRBJ1-1,TRBD1,.,TRBV5-8,CASSLEEGAIPEAFF,TGTGCCAGCAGCTTGGAGGAGGGGGCGATTCCGGAAGCTTTCTTT
TRBJ2-1,.,.,TRBV5-1,CASSLLAFRIAEGTNEQFF,TGCGCCAGCAGCCTCCTAGCTTTTCGGATAGCGGAAGGAACTAATGAGCAGTTCTTC
TRBJ2-7,.,.,TRBV11-3,CASSRSGSSYEQYF,TGTGCCAGCAGCCGGTCCGGGAGTTCCTACGAGCAGTACTTC
TRBJ1-3,.,.,TRBV9,CASSPLSGSGNTIYF,TGTGCCAGCAGCCCCCTTTCGGGCTCTGGAAACACCATATATTTT
TRBJ1-4,.,.,TRBV7-2,CASSLTRGLNEKLFF,TGTGCCAGCAGCTTAACGCGGGGGCTTAATGAAAAACTGTTTTTT
TRBJ1-2,.,once,TRBV13,CASSSQTADSYGYTF,TGTGCCAGCAGCTCCCAGACGGCCGACAGCTATGGCTACACCTTC
TRBJ2-3,TRBD1,.,TRBV27,CASSSRTGGDTQYF,TGTGCCAGCAGTTCAAGGACAGGGGGCGATACGCAGTATTTT
TRBJ1-5,.,once,TRBV2,CASSEAATLHQPQHF,TGTGCCAGCAGTGAAGCGGCCACTCTCCACCAGCCCCAGCATTTT
TRBJ2-5,.,.,TRBV6-6,CASSWGGETQYF,TGTGCCAGCAGCTGGGGCGGAGAGACCCAGTACTTC
TRBJ2-1,TRBD1,.,TRBV6-5,CASSYSGNRGNEQFF,TGTGCCAGCAGTTACTCGGGTAACAGGGGCAATGAGCAGTTCTTC
TRBJ2-3,TRBD2,.,TRBV29-1,CSAHSGRASDTQYF,TGCAGCGCACATAGCGGGAGGGCCTCAGATACGCAGTATTTT
TRBJ2-7,TRBD1,once,TRBV5-1,CASSIDRGYEQYF,TGCGCCAGCAGCATCGACAGGGGTTACGAGCAGTACTTC
TRBJ2-7,.,.,TRBV6-1,CASSDLQAEQYF,TGTGCCAGCAGTGATTTACAGGCCGAGCAGTACTTC
TRBJ1-1,.,.,TRBV4-1,CASSLMPMDTHNTEAFF,TGCGCCAGCAGCCTCATGCCGATGGACACACATAACACTGAAGCTTTCTTT
TRBJ2-2,.,.,TRBV19,CASSIAAVAPSPSAGELFF,TGTGCCAGTAGTATTGCCGCCGTTGCGCCTAGTCCATCCGCCGGGGAGCTGTTTTTT
TRBJ2-1,TRBD2,.,TRBV29-1,CSAEGGLAGAYNEQFF,TGCAGCGCCGAGGGGGGGCTAGCGGGAGCCTACAATGAGCAGTTCTTC
TRBJ1-2,.,.,TRBV23-1,CASTRGQHYGYTF,TGCGCCAGCACGCGGGGGCAGCATTATGGCTACACCTTC
TRBJ2-2,TRBD1,.,TRBV11-2,CASSPPGTVNTGELFF,TGTGCCAGCAGCCCCCCCGGGACAGTTAACACCGGGGAGCTGTTTTTT
TRBJ2-7,.,.,TRBV9,CASSGRGPVDEQYF,TGTGCCAGCAGCGGGCGAGGGCCCGTGGACGAGCAGTACTTC
TRBJ2-1,.,.,TRBV19,CASSAGSGSYNEQFF,TGTGCCAGTAGTGCAGGGTCAGGGAGTTACAATGAGCAGTTCTTC
TRBJ2-1,TRBD2,.,TRBV19,CASSLTPGLAGVNEQFF,TGTGCCAGTAGTCTAACGCCGGGACTAGCGGGAGTCAATGAGCAGTTCTTC
TRBJ2-5,TRBD2,.,TRBV6-6,CASSYGGGDETQYF,TGTGCCAGCAGTTACGGGGGAGGGGACGAGACCCAGTACTTC
TRBJ2-5,.,.,TRBV5-6,CASSPFQLQETQYF,TGTGCCAGCAGCCCCTTTCAGCTCCAAGAGACCCAGTACTTC